This T cell receptor beta chain was retrieved from a study of OX40 agonist ivuxolimab in advanced cancers. The study, taken as a whole, reports: People who partly responded at 0.1-3.0 mg/kg had some of the least clonal expansion seen.

Trimming left V 0 bases short and J 1 base short, with 12 bases between. There are 16 residues in the CDR3. Germline loops: CDR1 LGHNA, CDR2 YSLEER. TCRdb's table, derived via immunoSEQ multiplex PCR, lists solely in-frame clones and lacks some. The sample contains 65,000 to 95,000 clones, around 86% of which appear only once. This clone has just one count. Its antigen is still unknown. V and J are TRBV4-3 and TRBJ1-2; the D is unclear. The specimen comprised CD4+ or CD8+ T cells sorted from blood, sampled in a trial of the OX40 agonist ivuxolimab. The receptor was isolated from an adult with an advanced solid tumor such as melanoma, head and neck, liver or kidney cancer. This CDR3 reads CASSQEETAFNYGYTF. The DNA for the CDR3 is TGCGCCAGCAGCCAAGAAGAGACGGCCTTTAACTATGGCTACACCTTC.